Here is one T cell receptor (beta chain) with its context. Followed longitudinally, the Seattle patients had been enrolled during active infection. The sample comes from a study of blood T cell repertoires in COVID-19. Study context: Samples representing acute and convalescent COVID-19 were sourced from the United States, Italy and Spain.

Trimming cost V 6 bases and J 2 bases; bases outside gene matches: 4. The CDR3 extends over 14 amino acids. The V gene's germline CDR1 is MNHEY and CDR2 SVGAGI. Under the authors' procedure: Estimation of nucleated cell counts was performed using reference gene primer amplification. Using immunoSEQ multiplex PCR, the repertoire was profiled, and TCRdb retains in-frame clones only, with some absent. That table is the source of V, J and clone size, and D and trimming were worked out from the DNA. The sample yields approximately 140,000 clones, 85% to 90% seen once. Source material: peripheral blood. This receptor was identified in a man aged 18 to 35 with COVID-19, enrolled during active disease. The V and J genes are TRBV6-5 and TRBJ1-1, with 9 positions matching TRBD1. CDR3 region: CASRRTGENTEAFF. DNA for the CDR3: TGTGCCAGCAGAAGGACAGGGGAAAACACTGAAGCTTTCTTT.